Given below is one TCR beta chain in context. This specimen comes from a study of blood T cells in healthy people across ages. Primed by a sample-barcoded 5' primer and a J-beta primer mix, a second PCR proceeded for roughly 6 to 12 cycles. TCRdb fed the 5' RACE reads into MiXCR, producing one record per CDR3 protein. The data show about 650,000 distinct CDR3 sequences, with about 30% seen just once and 15% to 19% held by the top ten. J gave up 11 bases and V 3 bases, and 13 bases lay outside the gene matches. From germline, CDR1 is SGHRS and CDR2 YFSETQ. This CDR3 has 15 residues. The TCR originated in a woman aged 80 or over in good health. Sequenced: blood. The chain has TRBV5-1 and TRBJ2-5, with TRBD1 matching over 10 bases. The CDR3 is CASSSNPGTGEEQYF. The CDR3 DNA reads as TGCGCCAGCAGCTCTAATCCCGGGACAGGGGAGGAGCAGTACTTC.